The clone carrying this T cell receptor beta chain has a single count. As yet, its antigen is unknown. This entry is derived from a study of PD-1 blockade in mismatch repair-deficient tumors. General study points: Tumor-resident clones, often absent from pretreatment blood, expanded after pembrolizumab and then contracted.

V lost 5 bases and J lost 1, with 2 bases in between. Germline loops: CDR1 SEHNR, CDR2 FQNEAQ (reference sequence). This CDR3 spans 11 amino acids. Every patient had mismatch repair deficiency by PCR or immunohistochemistry. TCRdb's copy holds only in-frame clones and misses some; the assay was immunoSEQ multiplex PCR. The data contain about 110,000 clones, around 80% of them singletons. The receptor's source is an adult with mismatch repair-deficient cancer. This chain uses TRBV7-9 with TRBJ2-5; D call uncertain. This specimen consisted of peripheral blood, obtained roughly 60 weeks after starting pembrolizumab. CDR3 protein: CASSPQETQYF. The CDR3 DNA reads TGTGCCAGCAGCCCCCAAGAGACCCAGTACTTC.